These 25 T cell receptor beta chains were sequenced from one sample in a study of blood T cell repertoires in COVID-19. TCRdb's table, derived via immunoSEQ multiplex PCR, lists solely in-frame clones and lacks some. This sample has fewer than 450,000 clones; about 87% occur once, and the top ten carry approximately 12%. The sample taken for sequencing was peripheral blood. The receptors were sampled from a woman aged 50 to 65 with COVID-19, enrolled during active disease.

The chain combines TRBV28 with TRBJ1-2; TRBD1 matches 9 bases. From germline, CDR1 is MDHEN and CDR2 SYDVKM. Losses at the gene ends were 7 bases for V and 7 bases for J; bases not matched to a gene: 13. The CDR3 consists of 15 residues. Written as DNA, the CDR3 is TGTGCCAGCACATACCCGGGACAGGGTGGTCGTGGCTACACCTTC. Amino acids: CASTYPGQGGRGYTF.

The chain joins TRBV6-5 to TRBJ1-2; weak D call: TRBD1 (5 bases). The V gene lost 0 bases and the J gene lost 4 bases, with 15 bases spanning the gap. The CDR3 runs to 16 residues. Germline loops: CDR1 MNHEY, CDR2 SVGAGI. The CDR3 DNA sequence: TGTGCCAGCAGTTACTCGGGGGACTCCCGTGGCTATGGCTACACCTTC. It specifies CASSYSGDSRGYGYTF.

As to this clone: Other nucleotide sequences from this sample produce the same CDR3. The chain joins TRBV5-1 to TRBJ1-2, with 10 bases matching TRBD1. CDR3 length: 14 residues. J gave up 7 bases and V 0 bases, and 3 bases lay outside the gene matches. Per the germline V gene, CDR1 is SGHRS and CDR2 is YFSETQ. The CDR3 spells CASSLGQGASGYTF. CDR3 DNA: TGCGCCAGCAGCTTGGGACAGGGGGCGAGTGGCTACACCTTC.

The CDR3 nucleotides read TGTGCCTGGAGTGAGGGACTAGCGTTGGAGACCCAGTACTTC. Residues: CAWSEGLALETQYF. The J gene is TRBJ2-5, the V gene TRBV30, with TRBD2 identical over 10 bases. There are 14 residues in the CDR3. The V segment lost 1 base and the J segment 5 bases; nucleotides outside the gene matches: 4. Germline V CDR1 and CDR2: GTSNPN, SVGIG (reference sequence).

Concerning this clone: At one of its ends the junction is not consistent with the germline gene, which may arise from a read error. This chain connects TRBV2 to TRBJ1-2; D possibly corresponds to TRBD1 (6 bases). Germline V gene data show CDR1 as SNHLY and CDR2 as FYNNEI. CDR3 length: 13 residues. This CDR3 is CASNEGQGYGYTF. The DNA for the CDR3 is TGTGCCAGCAATGAAGGGCAGGGGTACGGCTACACCTTC.

The chain carries TRBV5-1 and TRBJ1-4; D is unresolved. Trimming removed 0 bases at V and 6 bases at J, with 24 bases between. The V gene's germline CDR1 is SGHRS and CDR2 YFSETQ. This CDR3 contains 19 residues. CDR3 sequence reads: CASSLGWRVARASDEKLFF. The DNA for the CDR3 is TGCGCCAGCAGCTTGGGGTGGCGTGTAGCGCGGGCGTCGGATGAAAAACTGTTTTTT.

The chain joins TRBV5-1 to TRBJ1-4; D unresolved. The ends were cut back, 4 bases at V and 8 bases at J, with 18 bases in the middle. Germline V gene sequence: CDR1 SGHRS, CDR2 YFSETQ. This CDR3 has 15 amino acids. The CDR3 coding sequence is TGCGCCAGCAGCCTCGGAGGCGGGGTTCTCGAAAAACTGTTTTTT. It specifies CASSLGGGVLEKLFF.

The chain carries TRBV7-3 and TRBJ1-1, with a possible D match to TRBD1 (6 bases). V was pared by 2 bases and J by 0 bases, with 16 bases between. The CDR3 has 17 amino acids. From germline, CDR1 is SGHTA and CDR2 FQGTGA. The DNA for the CDR3 is TGTGCCAGCAGCTTATGGAGATGGGGGCCAATGAACACTGAAGCTTTCTTT. Its protein is CASSLWRWGPMNTEAFF.

V usage is TRBV5-1 and J usage is TRBJ1-2; possible D gene TRBD1, 5 bases. Germline values: CDR1 SGHRS, CDR2 YFSETQ. The CDR3 has 15 amino acids. V dropped 0 bases and J dropped 4 bases, with 13 bases sitting between them. CDR3 protein: CASSLDGQSAYGYTF. DNA for the CDR3: TGCGCCAGCAGCTTGGATGGACAATCCGCCTATGGCTACACCTTC.

The chain has TRBV6-5 and TRBJ2-7; perhaps TRBD1 as D (6 bases). The CDR3 is 15 amino acids. Looked up from germline, CDR1 is MNHEY and CDR2 is SVGAGI. Trimming left V 0 bases short and J 0 bases short, with 9 bases between. The CDR3 region is CASSYSADSSYEQYF. Written as DNA, the CDR3 is TGTGCCAGCAGTTACTCGGCGGACAGCTCCTACGAGCAGTACTTC.

The V gene is TRBV11-2, the J gene TRBJ1-2, with 9 bases matching TRBD1. Germline V gives CDR1 SGHAT, CDR2 FQNNGV. J lost 3 bases, V lost 5 bases, and 16 bases had no gene match. This CDR3 has 18 residues. The CDR3 sequence: CASSHLPGQGPNDYGYTF. Here the CDR3 DNA reads TGTGCCAGCAGCCATCTTCCGGGACAGGGCCCCAACGACTATGGCTACACCTTC.

The rearrangement joins TRBV2 to TRBJ2-5; D is possibly TRBD1 (6 bases). The CDR3 covers 14 residues. Germline CDR1 reads SNHLY; CDR2 reads FYNNEI. Trimming took 3 bases from V and 4 from J, leaving 12 bases between them. Written as DNA, the CDR3 is TGTGCCAGCAGTGATAACAGGGCGGTAGAGACCCAGTACTTC. Encoded protein: CASSDNRAVETQYF. Variable domain in full (rest from reference TRBV2 and TRBJ2-5): EPEVTQTPSHQVTQMGQEVILRCVPISNHLYFYWYRQILGQKVEFLVSFYNNEISEKSEIFDDQFSVERPDGSNFTLKIRSTKLEDSAMYFCASSDNRAVETQYFGPGTRLLVL.

The chain combines TRBV7-2 with TRBJ2-1, with 8 bases matching TRBD2. CDR3 size: 14 residues. CDR1 is SGHTA, CDR2 FQGNSA, per germline. With 1 base clipped from V and 9 bases from J, the junction kept 5 bases outside the gene matches. The CDR3 nucleotides are TGTGCCAGCAGCTTAGGCGGGGGGCGCGGTGAGCAGTTCTTC. The encoded protein is CASSLGGGRGEQFF. Combining the CDR3 with reference TRBV7-2 and TRBJ2-1 gives the whole variable domain GAGVSQSPSNKVTEKGKDVELRCDPISGHTALYWYRQSLGQGLEFLIYFQGNSAPDKSGLPSDRFSAERTGGSVSTLTIQRTQQEDSAVYLCASSLGGGRGEQFFGPGTRLTVL.

The rearrangement uses TRBV13 and TRBJ1-1; 7 positions agree with TRBD1. Germline CDR1 and CDR2: PRHDT and FYEKMQ (reference sequence). The CDR3 is 13 amino acids. After removal of 0 bases from V and 8 bases from J, the junction contained 3 bases not matched to a gene. The DNA of the CDR3 is TGTGCCAGCAGCTTAGGCCGACAGGGCGAAGCTTTCTTT. This sequence encodes CASSLGRQGEAFF.

The chain links TRBV29-1 to TRBJ1-3; 9 nucleotides match TRBD1. Germline CDR1 is SQVTM and CDR2 is ANQGSEA. V gave up 0 bases and J gave up 0 bases; unmatched junction bases: 6. This CDR3 has 17 amino acids. CDR3 region: CSVEDPGTGNSGNTIYF. CDR3 DNA sequence: TGCAGCGTTGAAGATCCAGGGACAGGGAACTCTGGAAACACCATATATTTT.

This chain links TRBV18 with TRBJ1-1; D is possibly TRBD1 (5 bases). There are 17 residues in the CDR3. Germline CDR1 reads KGHSH; CDR2 reads LQKENI. Trimming pared 0 bases from V and 2 bases from J, leaving 16 bases between. CDR3 sequence (DNA): TGTGCCAGCTCACCACCGCTCCACCAGGGCCAAAACACTGAAGCTTTCTTT. Translated, it gives CASSPPLHQGQNTEAFF.

The gene calls are TRBV30 and TRBJ2-7, with 10 bases that match TRBD1. Looked up from germline, CDR1 is GTSNPN and CDR2 is SVGIG (reference sequence). The CDR3 has 13 amino acids. With V trimmed by 1 base and J by 6 bases, 3 bases remained unmatched. The CDR3 loop reads CAWSGDRGFEQYF. CDR3 sequence (DNA): TGTGCCTGGAGTGGGGACAGGGGTTTCGAGCAGTACTTC.

This chain uses TRBV30 with TRBJ2-3, with no clear D. The CDR3 runs 12 residues. Trimming left V 8 bases short and J 6 bases short, with 15 bases between. Germline V gives CDR1 GTSNPN, CDR2 SVGIG (reference sequence). The CDR3 loop is CARKEGGDTQYF. The CDR3 DNA reads as TGTGCCCGGAAAGAAGGCGGTGATACGCAGTATTTT.

This chain links TRBV27 with TRBJ1-5, with D perhaps TRBD1 (5 bases). The CDR3 covers 15 residues. Trimming took off 5 bases at V and 0 bases at J, with 11 bases between the two ends. Germline values: CDR1 MNHEY, CDR2 SMNVEV (reference sequence). CDR3 in DNA: TGTGCCAGCAGTGCACGGGGGGTTAGCAATCAGCCCCAGCATTTT. Translating it yields CASSARGVSNQPQHF.

In its sample, this clone was seen a few times. V is TRBV12-3 or TRBV12-4 and J is TRBJ1-3; D gene uncertain. V lost 0 bases to trimming and J lost 4 bases, with 4 bases between them. The CDR3 consists of 13 residues. In nucleotides, the CDR3 is TGTGCCAGCAGTTTAGCGCGCGGAAACACCATATATTTT. Its translation: CASSLARGNTIYF.

This clone appeared a few times. The J gene is TRBJ2-1, the V gene TRBV5-1, with D possibly matching TRBD1 (6 bases). This CDR3 comprises 16 residues. The germline V gene has CDR1 SGHRS and CDR2 YFSETQ. V lost 1 base and J lost 5, with 16 bases in between. CDR3 residues: CASSLSRSDSHNEQFF. The CDR3 DNA reads TGCGCCAGCAGCTTGAGTAGGTCGGACAGCCACAATGAGCAGTTCTTC.

The V gene is TRBV5-1, the J gene TRBJ2-1; 12 nucleotides align to TRBD2. This CDR3 region has 17 residues. The V segment lost 4 bases and the J segment 3 bases; nucleotides outside the gene matches: 8. In germline, CDR1 is SGHRS, CDR2 YFSETQ. The CDR3, as DNA: TGCGCCAGCAGCCAAGGACTAGCGGGGCTTAGCTACAATGAGCAGTTCTTC. Translation gives CASSQGLAGLSYNEQFF.

As concerns this clone: Other DNA variants within this sample encode the same CDR3. The chain employs TRBV11-2 and TRBJ2-6; tentative D call: TRBD1 (5 bases). The V end lost 4 bases, the J end lost 0 bases, and 13 bases lay between the germline ends. This CDR3 region has 17 residues. CDR1 SGHAT and CDR2 FQNNGV come from the germline V gene. The CDR3 nucleotides read TGTGCCAGCAGCTCCAGGGTAACCCCCTCTGGGGCCAACGTCCTGACTTTC. Translating it yields CASSSRVTPSGANVLTF.

This clone was observed once. This chain connects TRBV23-1 to TRBJ1-5; a possible D gene is TRBD1 (5 bases). TRBV23-1 is marked as an open reading frame, function uncertain. V shed 0 bases and J shed 3 bases, with 24 bases lying between them. The CDR3 extends over 20 amino acids. The CDR3 loop is CASSQSDPATERGNNQPQHF. CDR3 nucleotide sequence: TGCGCCAGCAGTCAATCGGACCCCGCGACAGAACGTGGGAACAATCAGCCCCAGCATTTT.

The chain is built from TRBV6-5 and TRBJ1-2; a weak D match, TRBD1 (5 bases). V lost 2 bases to trimming and J lost 13 bases, with 20 bases between them. The CDR3 runs 14 residues. CDR1 MNHEY and CDR2 SVGAGI come from the germline V gene. The CDR3 loop reads CASSYTRAHFKSTF. CDR3 nucleotide sequence: TGTGCCAGCAGTTACACCAGGGCACACTTTAAAAGCACCTTC.